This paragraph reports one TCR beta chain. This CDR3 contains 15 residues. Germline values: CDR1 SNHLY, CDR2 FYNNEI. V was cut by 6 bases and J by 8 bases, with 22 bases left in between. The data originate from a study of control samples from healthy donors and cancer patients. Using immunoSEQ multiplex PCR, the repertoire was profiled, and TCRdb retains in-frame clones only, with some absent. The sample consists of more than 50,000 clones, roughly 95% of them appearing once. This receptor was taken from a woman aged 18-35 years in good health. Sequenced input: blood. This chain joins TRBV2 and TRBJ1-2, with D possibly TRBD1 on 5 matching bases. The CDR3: CASRHPRGRRQGYTF. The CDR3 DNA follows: TGTGCCAGCAGGCACCCAAGGGGAAGGAGGCAGGGCTACACCTTC.